This T cell receptor (beta chain) was documented in a study of cytomegalovirus exposure and HLA in healthy donors. Study-level findings and limits: The study found most TCR sequences rare, yet found some public TCRs in many donors. The authors confirmed in vitro that three CMV-associated chains were specific for CMV antigens. Listed as cytomegalovirus-associated were around 160 TCR beta chains.

This clone was counted a few times. Its antigen remains unknown. The CDR3 sequence is 15 residues long. V was shortened by 4 bases and J by 2 bases, with 14 bases between the two germline ends. Germline V gene sequence: CDR1 SGHTA, CDR2 FQGNSA. The donors were members of the validation cohort comprising 100 to 150 subjects, separate from the roughly 700-subject first cohort. Measured with immunoSEQ multiplex PCR; TCRdb has only the in-frame clones, and not every one. Here the sample spans some 84,000 clones, more than 75% being singletons. Sequencing was performed on PBMCs. J is TRBJ2-5 and V is TRBV7-2; maybe TRBD2 (5 bases). The clonotype originates from a man aged 25 to 45 in good health and CMV-seronegative. CDR3 nucleotide sequence: TGTGCCAGCAGCTCTCTACCGGGAATACAAGAGACCCAGTACTTC. It yields the protein CASSSLPGIQETQYF.